Listed here are 6 T cell receptor beta chains from one sample, sequenced in a study of shared clonotypes between healthy human individuals. Positive CCR7 selection of CD45RO-negative cells yielded the naive CD8 cells, and terminally differentiated effector memory CD45RA+ cells were excluded. Assay: immunoSEQ multiplex PCR; the TCRdb copy retains only in-frame clones and omits some. The table lists nearly 600,000 clones, around 95% of them singletons, with 0.09% to 0.13% in the top ten. Sequenced sample: naive CD8+ T cells sorted from blood. All receptors come from a woman aged 25 to 39 in good health.

This sequence joins TRBV28 and TRBJ1-5, with D possibly being TRBD1 (6 bases). The CDR3 consists of 17 residues. The ends were cut back, 4 bases at V and 2 bases at J, with 18 bases in the middle. The V gene's germline CDR1 is MDHEN and CDR2 SYDVKM. The CDR3 region is CASSSPRRGDGNQPQHF. The CDR3 coding sequence is TGTGCCAGCAGTTCCCCTCGGAGGGGGGATGGCAATCAGCCCCAGCATTTT.

V usage is TRBV27 and J usage is TRBJ1-2; no firm D call. CDR1 is MNHEY, CDR2 SMNVEV, per germline (reference sequence). Trimming pared 4 bases from V and 8 bases from J, leaving 5 bases between. This CDR3 is 10 amino acids long. The CDR3 coding sequence is TGTGCCAGCAGTTCGTCCGGCTACACCTTC. It codes for CASSSSGYTF.

V usage is TRBV5-1 and J usage is TRBJ2-7, with TRBD1 identical over 7 bases. The germline CDR1 and CDR2 sequences are SGHRS and YFSETQ. V lost 2 bases to trimming and J lost 5 bases; unmatched junction nucleotides: 7. This CDR3 comprises 14 residues. The CDR3 here is CASSFRGRGDEQYF. CDR3 bases: TGCGCCAGCAGCTTTAGGGGGCGCGGCGACGAGCAGTACTTC.

The chain couples TRBV15 to TRBJ1-3; perhaps TRBD1 as D (5 bases). The germline gives CDR1 LNHNV, CDR2 YYDKDF (reference sequence). Trimming removed 8 bases from V and 12 bases from J, with 23 bases in between. There are 14 residues in the CDR3. CDR3 sequence (DNA): TGTGCCACCTCGGTTCAGAAAGGGACGCTGAACATATATTTT. It codes for CATSVQKGTLNIYF.

The rearrangement links TRBV9 to TRBJ1-4; a weak D match, TRBD1 (5 bases). Germline values: CDR1 SGDLS, CDR2 YYNGEE. This CDR3 contains 14 residues. Deletions cut 0 bases from V and 8 bases from J, with 11 bases between. The CDR3 loop is CASSVGQGIEKLFF. CDR3 in DNA: TGTGCCAGCAGCGTAGGGCAGGGTATCGAAAAACTGTTTTTT.

Regarding this clone: Other DNA sequences from this sample encode an identical CDR3 as well. The chain carries TRBV27 and TRBJ2-1; 14 bases agree with TRBD2. Unmatched junction bases numbered 7, after V lost 5 bases and J lost 10 bases. Per germline, CDR1 MNHEY and CDR2 SMNVEV (reference sequence). The CDR3 consists of 15 residues. CDR3 sequence: CASSLGTSGRGEQFF. CDR3 bases: TGTGCCAGCAGTCTAGGGACTAGCGGGAGAGGGGAGCAGTTCTTC.